This T cell receptor (beta chain) was documented in a study of blood T cell repertoires in COVID-19. Whole-study context: The United States, Italy and Spain provided the acute and convalescent COVID-19 samples. Nucleic acid was either cDNA or gDNA, and it came from T cells, B-cell-depleted T cells, or PBMCs.

From germline, CDR1 is SSHAT and CDR2 FNYEAQ (reference sequence). The CDR3 is 15 residues long. V dropped 1 base and J dropped 5; count of bases not matched to a gene: 4. Original data processing: Researchers report that nucleated cell counts were estimated from reference gene primer amplification. Libraries were prepared by immunoSEQ multiplex PCR; TCRdb keeps only in-frame clonotypes and omits some of them. The V and J calls and the clone size are those of that table, but D and trimming were determined from the DNA. Seen here are some 83,000 clones, roughly 82% observed once, and the top ten hold around 10%.

The receptor was isolated from a man aged 50-60 years with acute or convalescent COVID-19. Sequencing input: peripheral blood. The chain has TRBV7-7 and TRBJ2-7; 11 positions agree with TRBD1. DNA of the CDR3: TGTGCCAGCAGCTTAGGAGGACAGGGGGCGAACGAGCAGTACTTC. As protein: CASSLGGQGANEQYF.